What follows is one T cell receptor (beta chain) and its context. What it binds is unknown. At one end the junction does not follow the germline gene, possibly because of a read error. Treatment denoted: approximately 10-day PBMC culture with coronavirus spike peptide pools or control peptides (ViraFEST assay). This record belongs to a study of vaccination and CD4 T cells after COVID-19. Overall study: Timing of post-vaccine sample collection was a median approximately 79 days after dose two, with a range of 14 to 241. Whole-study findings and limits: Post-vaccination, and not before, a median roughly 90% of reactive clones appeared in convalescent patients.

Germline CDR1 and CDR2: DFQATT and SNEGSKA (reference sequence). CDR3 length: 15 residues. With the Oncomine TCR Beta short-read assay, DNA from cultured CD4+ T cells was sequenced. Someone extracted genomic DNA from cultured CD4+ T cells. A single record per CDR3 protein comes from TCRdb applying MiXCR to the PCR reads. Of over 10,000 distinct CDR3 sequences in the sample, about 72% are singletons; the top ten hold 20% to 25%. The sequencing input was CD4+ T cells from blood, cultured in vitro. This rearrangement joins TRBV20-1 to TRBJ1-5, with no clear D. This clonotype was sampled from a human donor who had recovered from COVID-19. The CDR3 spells CSARARDKPNQPQHF. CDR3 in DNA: TGCAGTGCCAGAGCGCGTGACAAACCCAATCAGCCCCAGCATTTT.